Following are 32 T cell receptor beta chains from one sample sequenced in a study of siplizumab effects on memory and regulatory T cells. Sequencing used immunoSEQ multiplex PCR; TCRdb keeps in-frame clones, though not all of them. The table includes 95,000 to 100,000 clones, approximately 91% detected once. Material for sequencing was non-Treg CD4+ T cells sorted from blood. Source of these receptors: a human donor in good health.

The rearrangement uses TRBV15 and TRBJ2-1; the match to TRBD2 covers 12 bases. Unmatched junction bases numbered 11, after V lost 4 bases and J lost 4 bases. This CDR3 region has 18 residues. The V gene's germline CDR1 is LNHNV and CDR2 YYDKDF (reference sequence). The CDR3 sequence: CATSTQTSGRGTYNEQFF. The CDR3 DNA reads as TGTGCCACCAGCACGCAGACTAGCGGGAGAGGTACATACAATGAGCAGTTCTTC.

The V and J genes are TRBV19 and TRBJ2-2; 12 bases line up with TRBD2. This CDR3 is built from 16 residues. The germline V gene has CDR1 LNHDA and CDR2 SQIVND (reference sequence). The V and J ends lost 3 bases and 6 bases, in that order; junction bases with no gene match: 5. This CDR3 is CASSIGLAGRAGELFF. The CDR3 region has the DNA TGTGCCAGTAGTATCGGACTAGCGGGAAGGGCCGGGGAGCTGTTTTTT.

The CDR3 sequence: CASSSAENIQYF. CDR3 DNA sequence: TGTGCCAGCAGCTCGGCCGAAAACATTCAGTACTTC. The rearrangement joins TRBV7-9 to TRBJ2-4; D unclear. The length of the CDR3 is 12 residues. V was clipped by 4 bases and J by 5 bases, with 6 bases between them. CDR1 and CDR2 (germline): SEHNR, FQNEAQ (reference sequence).

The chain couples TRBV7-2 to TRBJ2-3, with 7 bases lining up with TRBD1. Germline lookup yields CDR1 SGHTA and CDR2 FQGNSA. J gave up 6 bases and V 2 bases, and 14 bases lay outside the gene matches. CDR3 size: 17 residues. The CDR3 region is CASSLRVGRGPNDTQYF. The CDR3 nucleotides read TGTGCCAGCAGCTTAAGGGTCGGAAGGGGGCCCAACGATACGCAGTATTTT.

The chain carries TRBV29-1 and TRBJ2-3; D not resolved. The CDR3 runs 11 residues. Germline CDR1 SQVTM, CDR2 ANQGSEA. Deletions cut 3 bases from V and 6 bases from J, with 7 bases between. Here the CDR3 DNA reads TGCAGCGTTGACGGTCTGGATACGCAGTATTTT. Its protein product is CSVDGLDTQYF.

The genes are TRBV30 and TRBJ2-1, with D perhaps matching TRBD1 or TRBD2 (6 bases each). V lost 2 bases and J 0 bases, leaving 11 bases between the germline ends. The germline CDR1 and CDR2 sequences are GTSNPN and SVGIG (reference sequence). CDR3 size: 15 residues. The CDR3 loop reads CAWSPGASSYNEQFF. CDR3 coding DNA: TGTGCCTGGAGTCCGGGGGCTAGCTCCTACAATGAGCAGTTCTTC. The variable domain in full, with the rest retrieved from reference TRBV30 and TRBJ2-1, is SQTIHQWPATLVQPVGSPLSLECTVEGTSNPNLYWYRQAAGRGLQLLFYSVGIGQISSEVPQNLSASRPQDRQFILSSKKLLLSDSGFYLCAWSPGASSYNEQFFGPGTRLTVL.

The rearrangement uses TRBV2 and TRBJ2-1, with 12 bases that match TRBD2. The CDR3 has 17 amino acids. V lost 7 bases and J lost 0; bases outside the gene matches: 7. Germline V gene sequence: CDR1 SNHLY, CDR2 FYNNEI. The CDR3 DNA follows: TGTGCCAGCATGCCTAGCGGGAGGGCGAGCTCCTACAATGAGCAGTTCTTC. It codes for CASMPSGRASSYNEQFF.

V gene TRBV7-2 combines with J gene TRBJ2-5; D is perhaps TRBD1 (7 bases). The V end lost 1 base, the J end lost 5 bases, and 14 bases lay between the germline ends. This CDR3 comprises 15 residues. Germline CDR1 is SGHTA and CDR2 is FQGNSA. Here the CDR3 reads CASSLGAGQLETQYF. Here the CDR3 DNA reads TGTGCCAGCAGCTTAGGGGCGGGACAGCTCGAGACCCAGTACTTC.

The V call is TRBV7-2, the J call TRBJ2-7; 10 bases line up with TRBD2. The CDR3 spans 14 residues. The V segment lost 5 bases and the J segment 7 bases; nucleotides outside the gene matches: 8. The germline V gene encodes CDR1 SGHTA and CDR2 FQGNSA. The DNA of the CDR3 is TGTGCCAGCAGCCGCATAGCGGGAGGCATTGAGCAGTACTTC. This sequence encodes CASSRIAGGIEQYF. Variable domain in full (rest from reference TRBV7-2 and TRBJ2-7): GAGVSQSPSNKVTEKGKDVELRCDPISGHTALYWYRQSLGQGLEFLIYFQGNSAPDKSGLPSDRFSAERTGGSVSTLTIQRTQQEDSAVYLCASSRIAGGIEQYFGPGTRLTVT.

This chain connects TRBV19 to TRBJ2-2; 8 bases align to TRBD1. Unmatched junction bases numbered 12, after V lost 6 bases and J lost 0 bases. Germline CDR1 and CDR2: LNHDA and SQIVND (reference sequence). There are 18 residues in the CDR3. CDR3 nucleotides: TGTGCCAGTAGCCTAGGGACAGGCCCTCTCCCGAACACCGGGGAGCTGTTTTTT. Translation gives CASSLGTGPLPNTGELFF.

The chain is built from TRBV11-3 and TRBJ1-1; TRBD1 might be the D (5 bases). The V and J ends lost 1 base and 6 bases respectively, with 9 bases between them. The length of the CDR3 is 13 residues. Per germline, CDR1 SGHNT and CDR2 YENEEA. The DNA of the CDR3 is TGTGCCAGCAGCTTAGGGGGACGAGCTGAAGCTTTCTTT. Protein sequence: CASSLGGRAEAFF.

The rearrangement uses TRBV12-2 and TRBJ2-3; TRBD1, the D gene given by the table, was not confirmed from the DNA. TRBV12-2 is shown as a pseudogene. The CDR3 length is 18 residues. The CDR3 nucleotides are TGTGCAAGTCGCCCCACCTCGACAGGAGACCTGGGCACAGATACGCAGTATTTT. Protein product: CASRPTSTGDLGTDTQYF.

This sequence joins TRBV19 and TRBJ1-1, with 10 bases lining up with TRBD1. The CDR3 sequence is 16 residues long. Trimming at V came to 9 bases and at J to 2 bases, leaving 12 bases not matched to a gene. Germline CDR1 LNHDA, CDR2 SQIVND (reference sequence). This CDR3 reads CASCAGQGRSNTEAFF. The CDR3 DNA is TGTGCCAGCTGCGCGGGACAGGGGAGAAGTAACACTGAAGCTTTCTTT.

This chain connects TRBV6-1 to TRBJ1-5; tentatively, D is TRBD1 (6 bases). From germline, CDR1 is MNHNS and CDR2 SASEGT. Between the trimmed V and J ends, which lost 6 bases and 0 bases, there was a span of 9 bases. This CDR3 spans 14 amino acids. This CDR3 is CASRDRNSNQPQHF. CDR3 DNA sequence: TGTGCCAGCAGAGACAGGAATAGCAATCAGCCCCAGCATTTT.

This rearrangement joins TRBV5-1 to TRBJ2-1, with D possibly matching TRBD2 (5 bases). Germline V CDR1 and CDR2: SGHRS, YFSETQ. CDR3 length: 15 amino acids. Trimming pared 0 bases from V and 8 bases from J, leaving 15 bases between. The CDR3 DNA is TGCGCCAGCAGCTTGGAGGACTTGACTGGGTATGAGCAGTTCTTC. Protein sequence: CASSLEDLTGYEQFF.

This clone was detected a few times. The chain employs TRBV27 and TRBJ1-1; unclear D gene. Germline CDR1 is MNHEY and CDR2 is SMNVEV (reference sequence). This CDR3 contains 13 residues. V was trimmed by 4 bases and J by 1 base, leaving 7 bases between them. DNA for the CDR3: TGTGCCAGCAGTTACCGTGAGAACACTGAAGCTTTCTTT. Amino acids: CASSYRENTEAFF.

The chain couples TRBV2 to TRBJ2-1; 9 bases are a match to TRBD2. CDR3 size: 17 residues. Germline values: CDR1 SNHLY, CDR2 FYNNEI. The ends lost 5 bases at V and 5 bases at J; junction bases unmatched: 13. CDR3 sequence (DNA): TGTGCCAGCAGTCTTTTTCGGGCGGGAGGGGGGAACAATGAGCAGTTCTTC. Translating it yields CASSLFRAGGGNNEQFF. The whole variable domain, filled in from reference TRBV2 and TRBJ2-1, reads EPEVTQTPSHQVTQMGQEVILRCVPISNHLYFYWYRQILGQKVEFLVSFYNNEISEKSEIFDDQFSVERPDGSNFTLKIRSTKLEDSAMYFCASSLFRAGGGNNEQFFGPGTRLTVL.

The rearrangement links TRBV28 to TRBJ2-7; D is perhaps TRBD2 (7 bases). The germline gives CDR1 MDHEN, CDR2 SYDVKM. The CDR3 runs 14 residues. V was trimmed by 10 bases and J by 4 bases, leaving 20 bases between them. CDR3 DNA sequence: TGTGCCACCCGAGAAGGGGGGAGGGGTTACGAGCAGTACTTC. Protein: CATREGGRGYEQYF.

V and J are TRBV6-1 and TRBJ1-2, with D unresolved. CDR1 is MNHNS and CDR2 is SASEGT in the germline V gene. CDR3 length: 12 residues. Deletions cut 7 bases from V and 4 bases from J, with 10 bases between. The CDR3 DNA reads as TGTGCCAGCACCTCAGAGGGCTATGGCTACACCTTC. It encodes CASTSEGYGYTF.

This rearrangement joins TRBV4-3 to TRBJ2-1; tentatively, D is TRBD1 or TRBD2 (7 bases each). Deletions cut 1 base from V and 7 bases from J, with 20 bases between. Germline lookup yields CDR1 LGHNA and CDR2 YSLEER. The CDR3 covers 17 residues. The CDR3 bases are TGCGCCAGCAGCCAAGGGGGAGGGGGCTCGGTTGGAAATGAGCAGTTCTTC. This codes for CASSQGGGGSVGNEQFF.

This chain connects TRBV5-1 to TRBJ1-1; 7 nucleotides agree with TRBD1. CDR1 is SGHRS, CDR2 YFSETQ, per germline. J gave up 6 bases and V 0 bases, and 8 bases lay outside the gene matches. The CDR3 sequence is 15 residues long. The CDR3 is CASSLESGGRAEAFF. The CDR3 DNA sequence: TGCGCCAGCAGCTTGGAGTCAGGGGGGCGGGCTGAAGCTTTCTTT.

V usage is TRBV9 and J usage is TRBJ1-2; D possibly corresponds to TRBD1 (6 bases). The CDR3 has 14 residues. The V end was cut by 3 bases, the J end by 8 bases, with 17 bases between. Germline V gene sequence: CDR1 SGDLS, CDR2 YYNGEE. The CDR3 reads CASSAPGATLGYTF. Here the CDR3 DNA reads TGTGCCAGCAGCGCCCCAGGGGCTACCTTGGGCTACACCTTC.

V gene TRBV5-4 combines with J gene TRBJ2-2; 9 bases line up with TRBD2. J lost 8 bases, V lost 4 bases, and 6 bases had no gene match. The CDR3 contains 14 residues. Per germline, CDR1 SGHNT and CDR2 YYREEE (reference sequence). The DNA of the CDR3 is TGTGCCAGCAGCCCCGGGACTAGCCTAGGGGAGCTGTTTTTT. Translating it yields CASSPGTSLGELFF.

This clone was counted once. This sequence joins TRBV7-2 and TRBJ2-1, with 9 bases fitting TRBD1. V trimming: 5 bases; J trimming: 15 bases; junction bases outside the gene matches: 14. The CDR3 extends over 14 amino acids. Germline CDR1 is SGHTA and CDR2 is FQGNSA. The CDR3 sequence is CASSPGTGSSRRFF. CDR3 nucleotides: TGTGCCAGCAGCCCCGGGACAGGGTCGTCTCGCCGGTTCTTC.

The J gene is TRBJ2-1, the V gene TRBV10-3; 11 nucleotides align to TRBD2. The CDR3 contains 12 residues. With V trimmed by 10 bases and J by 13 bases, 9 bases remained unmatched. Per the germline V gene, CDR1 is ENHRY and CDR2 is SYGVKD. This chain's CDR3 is CATSGTSGSQFF. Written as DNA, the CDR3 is TGTGCCACCTCCGGGACTAGCGGTTCACAGTTCTTC.

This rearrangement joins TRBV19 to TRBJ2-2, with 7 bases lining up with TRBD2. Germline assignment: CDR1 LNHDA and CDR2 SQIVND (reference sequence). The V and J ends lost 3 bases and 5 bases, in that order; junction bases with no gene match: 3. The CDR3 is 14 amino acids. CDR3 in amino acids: CASSILRETGELFF. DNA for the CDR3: TGTGCCAGTAGTATTTTGCGGGAGACCGGGGAGCTGTTTTTT.

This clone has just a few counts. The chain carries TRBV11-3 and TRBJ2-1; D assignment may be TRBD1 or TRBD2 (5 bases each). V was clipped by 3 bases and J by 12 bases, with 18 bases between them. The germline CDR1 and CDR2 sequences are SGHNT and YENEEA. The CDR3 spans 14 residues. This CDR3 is CASSFRDLEGGQFF. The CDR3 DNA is TGTGCCAGCAGCTTCCGGGACCTCGAGGGCGGGCAGTTCTTC. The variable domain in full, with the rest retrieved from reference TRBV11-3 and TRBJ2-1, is EAGVVQSPRYKIIEKKQPVAFWCNPISGHNTLYWYLQNLGQGPELLIRYENEEAVDDSQLPKDRFSAERLKGVDSTLKIQPAELGDSAVYLCASSFRDLEGGQFFGPGTRLTVL.

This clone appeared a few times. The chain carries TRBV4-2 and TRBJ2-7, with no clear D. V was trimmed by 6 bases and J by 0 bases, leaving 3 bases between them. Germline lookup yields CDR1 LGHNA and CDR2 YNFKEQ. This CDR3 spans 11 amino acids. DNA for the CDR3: TGTGCCAGCAGGGGCTCCTACGAGCAGTACTTC. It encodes CASRGSYEQYF.

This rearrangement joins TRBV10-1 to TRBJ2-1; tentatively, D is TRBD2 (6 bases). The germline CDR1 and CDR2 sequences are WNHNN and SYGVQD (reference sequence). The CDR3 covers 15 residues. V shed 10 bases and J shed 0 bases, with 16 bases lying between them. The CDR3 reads CATSPGGSSYNEQFF. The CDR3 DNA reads TGCGCCACAAGCCCCGGAGGGAGCTCCTACAATGAGCAGTTCTTC.

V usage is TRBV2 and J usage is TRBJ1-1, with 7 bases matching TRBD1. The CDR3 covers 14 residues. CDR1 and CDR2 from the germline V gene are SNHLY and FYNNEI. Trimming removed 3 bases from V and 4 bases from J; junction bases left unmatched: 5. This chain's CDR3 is CASSDQGVGTEAFF. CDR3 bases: TGTGCCAGCAGTGATCAGGGGGTGGGCACTGAAGCTTTCTTT.

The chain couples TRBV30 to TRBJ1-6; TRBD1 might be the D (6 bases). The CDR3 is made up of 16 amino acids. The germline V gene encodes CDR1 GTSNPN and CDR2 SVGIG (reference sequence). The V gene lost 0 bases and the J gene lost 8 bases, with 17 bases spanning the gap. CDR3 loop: CAWSVPGTWDDSPLHF. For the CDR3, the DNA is TGTGCCTGGAGTGTACCAGGGACATGGGATGATTCACCCCTCCACTTT. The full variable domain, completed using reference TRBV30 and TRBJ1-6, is SQTIHQWPATLVQPVGSPLSLECTVEGTSNPNLYWYRQAAGRGLQLLFYSVGIGQISSEVPQNLSASRPQDRQFILSSKKLLLSDSGFYLCAWSVPGTWDDSPLHFGNGTRLTVT.

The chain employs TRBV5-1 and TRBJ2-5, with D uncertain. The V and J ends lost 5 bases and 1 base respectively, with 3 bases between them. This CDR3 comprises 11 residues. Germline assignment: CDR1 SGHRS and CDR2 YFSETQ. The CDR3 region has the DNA TGCGCCAGCAGGGGCCAAGAGACCCAGTACTTC. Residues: CASRGQETQYF.